The 9 T cell receptor beta chains below come from one sample, sequenced in a study of blood T cell repertoires in COVID-19. Generated by immunoSEQ multiplex PCR, the TCRdb table keeps only in-frame clones and is missing some. The sample holds approximately 160,000 clones, roughly 82% seen once. The specimen was peripheral blood. The receptors were sampled from a woman aged 45 to 65 in a cohort sampled during active or convalescent COVID-19.

CDR3 in amino acids: CSVEGQGAGGYTF. The DNA for the CDR3 is TGCAGCGTTGAGGGACAGGGGGCAGGAGGCTACACCTTC. The rearrangement uses TRBV29-1 and TRBJ1-2; 12 bases align to TRBD1. J lost 8 bases, V lost 3 bases, and 4 bases had no gene match. The CDR3 extends over 13 amino acids. Germline-derived CDR1 and CDR2 are SQVTM and ANQGSEA.

This chain connects TRBV11-2 to TRBJ1-2; TRBD1 is a possible D gene (6 bases). With 3 bases removed from V and 13 bases from J, the gap between germline ends came to 18 bases. Per the germline V gene, CDR1 is SGHAT and CDR2 is FQNNGV. This CDR3 region has 13 residues. CDR3 DNA sequence: TGTGCCAGCAGCTTGGGCCAACAGGGATCCGCCACCTTC. Translated, it gives CASSLGQQGSATF. Variable domain in full (rest from reference TRBV11-2 and TRBJ1-2): EAGVAQSPRYKIIEKRQSVAFWCNPISGHATLYWYQQILGQGPKLLIQFQNNGVVDDSQLPKDRFSAERLKGVDSTLKIQPAKLEDSAVYLCASSLGQQGSATFGSGTRLTVV.

This chain links TRBV7-3 with TRBJ1-2; 8 bases are shared with TRBD1. Per the germline V gene, CDR1 is SGHTA and CDR2 is FQGTGA. After removal of 2 bases from V and 8 bases from J, the junction contained 4 bases not matched to a gene. CDR3 length: 13 amino acids. This CDR3 is CASSLQGQEGYTF. For the CDR3, the DNA is TGTGCCAGCAGCTTACAGGGACAGGAGGGCTACACCTTC.

The chain combines TRBV6-2 or TRBV6-3 with TRBJ1-5, with D possibly being TRBD1 (6 bases). Germline CDR1 and CDR2: MNHEY and SVGEGT. This CDR3 has 15 amino acids. V lost 0 bases and J lost 6, with 12 bases in between. CDR3 protein: CASSYSGARGQPQHF. As DNA, the CDR3 is TGTGCCAGCAGTTACTCGGGGGCGAGGGGTCAGCCCCAGCATTTT.

The chain couples TRBV6-6 to TRBJ2-7, with TRBD1 identical over 9 bases. Germline CDR1 is MNHNY and CDR2 is SVGAGI (reference sequence). This CDR3 has 15 amino acids. Trimming at V came to 2 bases and at J to 3 bases, leaving 5 bases not matched to a gene. The DNA for the CDR3 is TGTGCCAGCAGTTACAGCGGGACAGGGTTCTACGAGCAGTACTTC. Protein: CASSYSGTGFYEQYF.

This chain connects TRBV3-1 (or the pseudogene TRBV3-2) to TRBJ1-2; D perhaps matches TRBD1 (6 bases). V shed 1 base and J shed 4 bases, with 13 bases lying between them. Germline values: CDR1 LGHDT, CDR2 YNNKEL (reference sequence). The CDR3 sequence is 15 residues long. CDR3: CASSQVQGILYGYTF. The DNA for the CDR3 is TGTGCCAGCAGCCAAGTGCAGGGGATCCTCTATGGCTACACCTTC.

This clone came up once. This rearrangement joins TRBV2 to TRBJ2-5; D call uncertain. This CDR3 has 13 residues. The ends were cut back, 2 bases at V and 3 bases at J, with 7 bases in the middle. The germline gives CDR1 SNHLY, CDR2 FYNNEI. The CDR3 coding sequence is TGTGCCAGCAGTGAACCCAACAAAGAGACCCAGTACTTC. Translating it yields CASSEPNKETQYF.

This clone was found many times. V usage is TRBV6-5 and J usage is TRBJ1-1; the match to TRBD1 covers 9 bases. This CDR3 contains 14 residues. The germline V gene has CDR1 MNHEY and CDR2 SVGAGI. The V gene end was trimmed by 6 bases and the J gene end by 7 bases; junction bases not matched to a gene: 9. The CDR3 DNA sequence: TGTGCCAGCAGGGGACAGGGAGCCCGTAGTGAAGCTTTCTTT. This codes for CASRGQGARSEAFF.

This clone was counted only a few times. The chain carries TRBV5-1 and TRBJ2-3; D is uncertain. From germline, CDR1 is SGHRS and CDR2 YFSETQ. Trimming stripped 4 bases from V and 4 bases from J, with 10 bases between. The length of the CDR3 is 13 residues. CDR3 protein: CASSLERADTQYF. Written as DNA, the CDR3 is TGCGCCAGCAGCCTGGAGCGCGCAGATACGCAGTATTTT.